This T cell receptor (beta chain) was identified during a study of blood T cell repertoires in COVID-19 (dated by TCRdb to the early 2020s). Turning to the overall study: Samples from collaborators originated in the United States, Italy and Spain and spanned both the acute and convalescent phases of COVID-19. The material from the prospective study consisted of cDNA or gDNA derived from T cells, B-cell-depleted T cells, or PBMCs. Subjects who had been exposed to COVID-19, were actively infected with it, or had recovered from it provided the deeply sampled blood TCRbeta repertoires that made up the dataset. The repertoires were released in a freely available public database intended as a resource for research on the immune response to SARS-CoV-2. The samples were drawn from the first 160 participants of the ongoing ImmuneRACE study and from 950 to 1,500 subjects provided by 6 global collaborators. The sample metadata nearly always contained a de-identified subject ID, COVID-19 status, age in years and sex. HLA class I and class II types, where available, came from metadata supplied by the sample provider rather than from assay-based typing.

Enrolling through a virtual design, the prospective study's participants ranged in age from roughly 18 to 95 years and lived across roughly 24 United States geographic areas. Cohort assignment in the prospective study relied on participant-reported clinical history from a screening survey and a study questionnaire. For ImmuneRACE Cohort 3, a participant was defined as recovered based on two consecutive negative NP/OP PCR tests, clearance by a healthcare professional, or resolution of symptoms. Each participant in the prospective study had whole blood, serum and a nasopharyngeal or oropharyngeal swab collected by mobile phlebotomists. Over an approximately two-month period, participants in the prospective study had the option of providing additional blood draws and questionnaires. Before DNA extraction, blood samples from the prospective study were shipped at room temperature or frozen. CDR1 is given as LGHDT and CDR2 as YNNKEL, both from the germline V gene (reference sequence). The CDR3 contains 14 residues, cysteine and phenylalanine counted. The DNA shown is the 42-base CDR3, in frame from base 1. Compared with germline, V lacks 1 base and J lacks 7 bases; bases without a gene match: 5.

The immunoSEQ Assay, a bias-controlled multiplex PCR, was used to amplify TCRbeta CDR3 regions from genomic DNA. As for how the authors treated the data: Nucleated cell counts per sample were estimated from amplification of reference gene primers within the assay. Sequence reads were collapsed and filtered to measure the absolute abundance of every unique TCRbeta CDR3 rearrangement. For each sample, productive Simpson clonality was calculated by taking the square root of Simpson's diversity index across productive rearrangements. The table was pulled from immuneACCESS by TCRdb, which kept in-frame rearrangements only. Such tables lose some clones; where checked, under half of the loss comes from unresolved V genes, and the rest has no known cause. V and J calls and clone size are as listed in that table; D and trimming were resolved from the DNA. In all, the sample holds 360,000 or so clones, and around 86% of those were seen once. Less than 6% of the sample goes to the ten largest clones.

Comment on this clone: Its antigen target is currently unknown. Per-base qualities were not stored, and no clone one base away is much larger.

What the study reported, not specific to this receptor: Clinical and demographic metadata were provided uncurated, with the amount varying by source and participant.

The specimen sequenced was PBMCs or T cells enriched from blood (not recorded which). This receptor was obtained from a woman in her fifties or sixties who had recovered from COVID-19. Here the chain combines TRBV3-1 (or the pseudogene TRBV3-2) and TRBJ1-2, with 8 middle bases fitting TRBD1. The CDR3 region reads CASSQAQGAGGYTF. The nucleotide sequence reads TGTGCCAGCAGCCAAGCTCAGGGGGCGGGTGGCTACACCTTC.